This TCR beta chain was profiled in a study of identifying expanded T cells in peripheral blood. The V gene lost 7 bases and the J gene lost 7 bases, with 14 bases spanning the gap. This CDR3 has 13 residues. Germline lookup yields CDR1 SNHLY and CDR2 FYNNEI. Clones were read by immunoSEQ multiplex PCR, and TCRdb kept only the in-frame ones, dropping some. Among some 80,000 clones, approximately 90% were seen once, and the ten largest hold about 7%. Healthy donors had no documented immune events, such as infections, while sampled. Source material: blood. The receptor was isolated from a person aged 18-70 years in good health. V is TRBV2 and J is TRBJ2-1; maybe TRBD2 (5 bases). The chain's CDR3 is CASNTAGGNEQFF. CDR3 in DNA: TGTGCCAGCAACACCGCGGGTGGGAATGAGCAGTTCTTC.